This entry features one T cell receptor beta chain sequence. Trimming took off 7 bases at V and 8 bases at J, with 10 bases between the two ends. Germline V lookup: CDR1 SGHRS, CDR2 YFSETQ. CDR3 length: 11 residues. TCRbeta library preparation incorporated unique molecular identifiers. TCRdb re-derived calls from the PCR reads in MiXCR, one entry per CDR3 protein. The sample carries approximately 430,000 distinct CDR3 sequences, about a sixth recorded once. This entry is derived from a study of T-cell reconstitution after alpha-beta-depleted transplantation in children. The V call is TRBV5-1, the J call TRBJ2-1; D is undetermined. The TCR sequence derives from a boy under three years old who had a stem cell transplant for Wiskott-Aldrich syndrome, so the T cells may come from the graft donor. The source was PBMCs, mostly from graft donor cells, collected 360 days after TCRalphabeta/CD19-depleted stem cell transplant. The CDR3 region is CASAFRHEQFF. The CDR3, as DNA: TGCGCCAGCGCTTTCCGACATGAGCAGTTCTTC.